This T cell receptor (beta chain) was identified during a study of blood T cell repertoires in COVID-19. As for the study in general: Samples of COVID-19 (acute and convalescent) were obtained from the United States, Italy and Spain.

Per the study methods: Researchers report that nucleated cell counts were estimated from reference gene primer amplification. Libraries were prepared by immunoSEQ multiplex PCR; TCRdb keeps only in-frame clonotypes and omits some of them. The DNA was the basis for D and trimming; V, J and clone size are from that table. The top ten clones hold about 15% of a sample with about 160,000 clones, roughly 86% of them seen once. V lost 10 bases to trimming and J lost 2 bases; unmatched junction nucleotides: 10. CDR1 and CDR2 from the germline V gene are ENHRY and SYGVKD. The CDR3 covers 15 residues. The rearrangement uses TRBV10-3 and TRBJ2-3; TRBD1 matches 9 bases. Material for sequencing was peripheral blood. The sequence was collected from a human donor with acute or convalescent COVID-19. The donor label of this sample is uncertain. In DNA form, the CDR3 reads TGTGCCACTTCCTGGACAGGGGTTCCCACAGATACGCAGTATTTT. Translating gives CATSWTGVPTDTQYF.